The 22 T cell receptor beta chains below all came from one sample that was sequenced in a study of regulatory T cells in long-lasting Graves disease. Time point in this sample: newly diagnosed GD, antithyroid drugs for less than 3 months. The TCR library used RNA extracted from PBMCs. For TCR beta, libraries came from iRepertoire HTBI primers and Arm-PCR of CDR3 regions. TCRdb processed the multiplex PCR reads anew with MiXCR; each CDR3 protein has one entry. In the table there are around 480,000 distinct CDR3 sequences, about 16% of which are singletons. A further study also used this sample, focusing on T cells in Graves' hyperthyroidism and ophthalmopathy.

The sample was peripheral blood mononuclear cells (PBMCs), taken at new diagnosis, from a patient treated with antithyroid drugs. The receptors stem from a middle-aged woman with Graves disease.

This clonotype came up many times. The J gene is TRBJ1-5, the V gene TRBV6-1, with 9 positions matching TRBD1. Germline CDR1 and CDR2: MNHNS and SASEGT. The CDR3 loop spans 14 amino acids. J lost 4 bases, V lost 5 bases, and 3 bases had no gene match. CDR3 in amino acids: CASSRQGVNQPQHF. For the CDR3, the DNA is TGTGCCAGCAGTAGACAGGGGGTTAATCAGCCCCAGCATTTT.

In the case of this clonotype: One base away lies a much larger clone, so this may be a sequencing read error. The rearrangement uses TRBV24-1 and TRBJ1-5; D is uncertain. The V gene lost 7 bases and the J gene lost 5 bases, with 11 bases spanning the gap. Germline V gene sequence: CDR1 KGHDR, CDR2 SFDVKD. The length of the CDR3 is 13 residues. The CDR3 DNA reads TGTGCCACCAGGGGAGGAGGGTATCAGCCCCAGCATTTT. As protein: CATRGGGYQPQHF.

This clonotype has more than one count but fewer than ten. The V call is TRBV4-2, the J call TRBJ1-5; D unresolved. Germline V gives CDR1 LGHNA, CDR2 YNFKEQ. This CDR3 comprises 15 residues. V was cut by 4 bases and J by 0 bases, with 10 bases left in between. CDR3 sequence: CASSPAHDSNQPQHF. DNA of the CDR3: TGTGCCAGCAGCCCGGCCCACGATAGCAATCAGCCCCAGCATTTT.

This clonotype was counted many times. The chain uses TRBV12-3 or TRBV12-4 and TRBJ2-7; the D gene is possibly TRBD1 (9 bases). The CDR3 length is 15 residues. Between the trimmed V and J ends, which lost 7 bases and 7 bases, there was a span of 23 bases. CDR3 residues: CASTPGGTGQFEQYF. DNA for the CDR3: TGTGCCAGCACCCCGGGGGGGACAGGGCAGTTTGAGCAGTACTTC.

This clonotype was counted many times. DNA of the CDR3: TGTGCCAGCAGTGAAGTAGCGGCGGGGAACACCGGGGAGCTGTTTTTT. Translating it yields CASSEVAAGNTGELFF. V and J are TRBV2 and TRBJ2-2; weak D call: TRBD2 (6 bases). Germline-derived CDR1 and CDR2 are SNHLY and FYNNEI. This CDR3 has 16 amino acids. V lost 1 base and J lost 1, with 10 bases in between. The whole variable domain, filled in from reference TRBV2 and TRBJ2-2, reads EPEVTQTPSHQVTQMGQEVILRCVPISNHLYFYWYRQILGQKVEFLVSFYNNEISEKSEIFDDQFSVERPDGSNFTLKIRSTKLEDSAMYFCASSEVAAGNTGELFFGEGSRLTVL.

A word on this clonotype: A much larger clone lies one base from this, so it may be a read error. The chain joins TRBV6-1 to TRBJ2-3; weak D call: TRBD1 (6 bases). The closer fit of TRBJ1-1 to the DNA end suggests the J call may be wrong. This CDR3 has 14 residues. Looked up from germline, CDR1 is MNHNS and CDR2 is SASEGT. Here the CDR3 reads CASTPPGAPTEAFF. CDR3 sequence (DNA): TGTGCCTCCACCCCTCCGGGGGCGCCCACTGAAGCTTTCTTT.

The CDR3 coding sequence is TGTGCCAGCAGTTACTCATACCTGGGTACCGGGGAGCTGTTTTTT. It yields the protein CASSYSYLGTGELFF. V usage is TRBV6-5 and J usage is TRBJ2-2; no firm D call. Germline lookup yields CDR1 MNHEY and CDR2 SVGAGI. The CDR3 is 15 residues long. Trimming left V 0 bases short and J 5 bases short, with 10 bases between.

The chain couples TRBV3-1 to TRBJ2-3; D tentatively reads TRBD1 or TRBD2 (7 bases each). The CDR3 loop spans 16 amino acids. Trimming took 4 bases from V and 6 from J, leaving 20 bases between them. Per the germline V gene, CDR1 is LGHDT and CDR2 is YNNKEL (reference sequence). The CDR3 bases are TGTGCCAGCAGCCCAGGGGGGGGCCTTACAGGTGATACGCAGTATTTT. It is translated as CASSPGGGLTGDTQYF.

J is TRBJ2-2 and V is TRBV6-2 or TRBV6-3; 11 bases fit TRBD2. From germline, CDR1 is MNHEY and CDR2 SVGEGT. CDR3 length: 14 residues. J was trimmed by 4 bases and V by 10 bases; bases with no gene match: 5. The CDR3 loop is CATGLAGGTGELFF. The CDR3 DNA reads TGTGCCACAGGGCTAGCGGGGGGCACCGGGGAGCTGTTTTTT.

About this clonotype: A much larger clone differs by one base, so this may be a read error. Since no conserved phenylalanine or tryptophan closes the CDR3, a read error is the likely cause. The rearrangement joins TRBV6-2 or TRBV6-3 to TRBJ2-5; D is possibly TRBD1 (6 bases). V was pared by 6 bases and J by 0 bases, with 11 bases between. Germline loops: CDR1 MNHEY, CDR2 SVGEGT. The CDR3 has 14 amino acids. CDR3 DNA sequence: TGTGCCAGCAGCCTTCGGGACAACCAAGAGACCCAGTACTCC. It encodes CASSLRDNQETQYS.

This clonotype has ten or more counts. The CDR3 DNA follows: TGTGCCAGCAGCTTAGGAAGGGGAGGGAACACTGAAGCTTTCTTT. As protein: CASSLGRGGNTEAFF. This sequence joins TRBV11-2 and TRBJ1-1, with D maybe TRBD1 (5 bases). The CDR3 length is 15 residues. Germline-derived CDR1 and CDR2 are SGHAT and FQNNGV. V dropped 1 base and J dropped 1 base, with 10 bases sitting between them. Together with reference TRBV11-2 and TRBJ1-1, the CDR3 gives the full variable domain: EAGVAQSPRYKIIEKRQSVAFWCNPISGHATLYWYQQILGQGPKLLIQFQNNGVVDDSQLPKDRFSAERLKGVDSTLKIQPAKLEDSAVYLCASSLGRGGNTEAFFGQGTRLTVV.

This clonotype has only a few counts. This chain links TRBV6-5 with TRBJ2-1; D gene uncertain. V was trimmed by 3 bases and J by 5 bases, leaving 20 bases between them. Germline CDR1 MNHEY, CDR2 SVGAGI. This CDR3 spans 17 amino acids. Here the CDR3 DNA reads TGTGCCAGCAGTTATTTGCGTGGGATATTGGGTGACAATGAGCAGTTCTTC. The encoded protein is CASSYLRGILGDNEQFF.

This clonotype was seen at least ten times. The gene calls are TRBV6-5 and TRBJ2-3, with 13 bases that match TRBD2. With V trimmed by 4 bases and J by 1 base, 2 bases remained unmatched. The CDR3 is made up of 16 amino acids. Germline V gene sequence: CDR1 MNHEY, CDR2 SVGAGI. CDR3 protein: CASSSGLAGGTDTQYF. The CDR3 bases are TGTGCCAGCAGTTCCGGACTAGCGGGGGGCACAGATACGCAGTATTTT.

This clonotype was seen repeatedly, ten times or more. The chain combines TRBV12-5 with TRBJ2-3; weak D call: TRBD1 (5 bases). CDR3 length: 19 residues. Trimming left V 4 bases short and J 2 bases short, with 25 bases between. Germline V gene sequence: CDR1 LGHNT, CDR2 FRNRAP. The CDR3 sequence is CASGSTTPFTGPPTDTQYF. The CDR3 DNA follows: TGTGCTAGTGGTTCGACCACCCCCTTCACAGGTCCTCCCACAGATACGCAGTATTTT.

This chain connects TRBV4-1 to TRBJ1-3, with a tentative D call TRBD1 (5 bases). Germline-derived CDR1 and CDR2 are MGHRA and YSYEKL. The CDR3 is made up of 16 amino acids. Trimming removed 0 bases from V and 1 base from J, with 10 bases in between. CDR3 sequence (DNA): TGCGCCAGCAGCCAAGATTTTAGGGGATCTGGAAACACCATATATTTT. Protein product: CASSQDFRGSGNTIYF.

This sequence joins TRBV2 and TRBJ1-5; tentatively, D is TRBD1 (5 bases). From germline, CDR1 is SNHLY and CDR2 FYNNEI. The CDR3 is 13 residues long. The germline V and J ends were trimmed by 7 bases and 6 bases, with 13 bases remaining between them. CDR3 nucleotide sequence: TGTGCCAGCACCGAAGGGGTGGGTCAGCCCCAGCATTTT. Translating gives CASTEGVGQPQHF.

The chain combines TRBV20-1 with TRBJ1-5, with 7 positions matching TRBD1. V dropped 6 bases and J dropped 0; count of bases not matched to a gene: 11. The CDR3 loop spans 16 amino acids. Germline V CDR1 and CDR2: DFQATT, SNEGSKA (reference sequence). The DNA of the CDR3 is TGCAGTGCCACGGAGCAGGGGGGTTATAGCAATCAGCCCCAGCATTTT. Translating gives CSATEQGGYSNQPQHF.

V and J are TRBV13 and TRBJ2-5, with unresolved D. The CDR3 consists of 13 residues. Looked up from germline, CDR1 is PRHDT and CDR2 is FYEKMQ (reference sequence). V lost 6 bases, J lost 0 bases, and 8 bases lay in between. CDR3 protein: CASRSGYQETQYF. CDR3 in DNA: TGTGCCAGCAGGTCCGGGTACCAAGAGACCCAGTACTTC.

This clonotype was observed a few times. The V call is TRBV6-2 or TRBV6-3, the J call TRBJ1-6, with no clear D. This CDR3 is built from 13 residues. Per germline, CDR1 MNHEY and CDR2 SVGEGT. V lost 5 bases, J lost 12 bases, and 14 bases lay in between. This CDR3 reads CASSLISTEPLHF. The CDR3 bases are TGTGCCAGCAGTCTAATATCTACGGAACCCCTCCACTTT.

About this clonotype itself: A much more abundant neighbour one base away suggests this may be a read error. The genes are TRBV25-1 and TRBJ1-2; 8 positions agree with TRBD1. Germline V gene lookup returns CDR1 MGHDK and CDR2 SYGVNS. The CDR3 has 17 residues. The CDR3 DNA sequence: TGTGCCCGCAGTGGGACAGGAGGACAGGACAGTAGCTATGGCTACACCTTC. Amino acid sequence: CARSGTGGQDSSYGYTF.

This clonotype was detected ten times or more. The chain links TRBV7-3 to TRBJ2-1; 10 nucleotides align to TRBD1. The V and J ends lost 4 bases and 6 bases, in that order; junction bases with no gene match: 6. CDR3 length: 15 amino acids. Germline-derived CDR1 and CDR2 are SGHTA and FQGTGA. The CDR3 protein is CASSSTGTGANEQFF. DNA of the CDR3: TGTGCCAGCAGCTCGACCGGGACAGGGGCCAATGAGCAGTTCTTC.

This clonotype was observed many times. The genes are TRBV3-1 and TRBJ2-1; 15 positions match TRBD2. Germline V CDR1 and CDR2: LGHDT, YNNKEL (reference sequence). V gave up 1 base and J gave up 11 bases; unmatched junction bases: 6. The CDR3 is made up of 16 amino acids. The CDR3 DNA follows: TGTGCCAGCAGCCAAGGGACTAGCGGGGGGGGTTATCAGCAGTTCTTC. It is translated as CASSQGTSGGGYQQFF.